This T cell receptor (beta chain) was sequenced in a study of T cell repertoires in cytomegalovirus infection. Looking at the study overall: Evidence of both CMV infection and a matching HLA type came from public TCR beta signatures. General study points: Cumulative frequency of public TCR beta families picked out carriers of CMV plus the relevant HLA. HLA-C-restricted CMV-specific TCR beta clonotypes prevailed in the ex vivo response.

Details on this clonotype: What it recognizes is unknown.

TCRdb used MiXCR to reprocess the reads, holding one entry per CDR3 protein. The table has around 85,000 distinct CDR3 sequences, 45% to 50% seen once. The CDR3 has 14 amino acids. Per the germline V gene, CDR1 is ENHRY and CDR2 is SYGVKD. With V trimmed by 9 bases and J by 3 bases, 8 bases remained unmatched. Specimen: CD8+ T cells from cultured PBMCs, collected from culture after CMV antigen stimulation. The clonotype was recovered from a human donor in good health (CMV status not recorded). Some clones in this sample may be carry-over from other donors' samples. The J gene is TRBJ1-2, the V gene TRBV10-3, with 9 bases aligning to TRBD1. The CDR3 is CAIFRDREDYGYTF. The CDR3 region has the DNA TGTGCCATTTTCCGGGACAGGGAAGACTATGGCTACACCTTC.